The 18 T cell receptor beta chains presented below share a single source sample, sequenced in a study of response to subunit inactivated influenza vaccine. TCRdb re-called the RT-PCR reads through MiXCR, storing one row per CDR3 protein. In the table there are over 800,000 distinct CDR3 sequences, around 20% of which are singletons. The material was PBMCs from blood, obtained 5 days after vaccination. These TCRs come from a man aged 50 to 59 who received an inactivated influenza vaccine.

This clonotype was counted many times. The CDR3 DNA follows: TGTGCCAGCAGCCAAAACCCTCATGGTACGCAGTATTTT. Amino acid sequence: CASSQNPHGTQYF. The chain uses TRBV3-1 and TRBJ2-3; the D is unclear. Trimming cost V 2 bases and J 8 bases, with 11 bases left between them. Per germline, CDR1 LGHDT and CDR2 YNNKEL (reference sequence). This CDR3 has 13 residues.

The gene calls are TRBV3-1 and TRBJ1-1, with a tentative D call TRBD1 (5 bases). Between the trimmed V and J ends, which lost 0 bases and 5 bases, there was a span of 13 bases. The CDR3 runs to 15 residues. Per germline, CDR1 LGHDT and CDR2 YNNKEL (reference sequence). The CDR3 region is CASSQDNRWRTEAFF. The CDR3 nucleotides read TGTGCCAGCAGCCAAGACAACAGGTGGAGGACTGAAGCTTTCTTT.

The chain couples TRBV9 to TRBJ2-5, with 12 positions matching TRBD2. The CDR3 is 15 residues long. CDR1 is SGDLS, CDR2 YYNGEE, per germline. V lost 3 bases, J lost 4 bases, and 4 bases stayed unmatched. The CDR3: CASSAGLAGRETQYF. CDR3 nucleotides: TGTGCCAGCAGCGCAGGACTAGCGGGAAGAGAGACCCAGTACTTC.

In its sample, this clonotype was seen a few times. The chain couples TRBV15 to TRBJ2-1; TRBD1 agrees at 8 bases. In germline, CDR1 is LNHNV, CDR2 YYDKDF (reference sequence). The CDR3 contains 21 residues. Trimming cost V 2 bases and J 9 bases; bases outside gene matches: 27. As DNA, the CDR3 is TGTGCCACCAGCAGACCAAAGTCCCAACTGTGGACAGGGTCGAAGGGAAGTGAGCAGTTCTTC. As protein: CATSRPKSQLWTGSKGSEQFF. Based on the CDR3 plus reference TRBV15 and TRBJ2-1, the full variable domain is DAMVIQNPRYQVTQFGKPVTLSCSQTLNHNVMYWYQQKSSQAPKLLFHYYDKDFNNEADTPDNFQSRRPNTSFCFLDIRSPGLGDTAMYLCATSRPKSQLWTGSKGSEQFFGPGTRLTVL.

The V gene is TRBV20-1, the J gene TRBJ1-2; D uncertain. With 0 bases removed from V and 4 bases from J, the gap between germline ends came to 9 bases. The V gene's germline CDR1 is DFQATT and CDR2 SNEGSKA (reference sequence). CDR3 size: 13 residues. This chain's CDR3 is CSARDEATYGYTF. CDR3 sequence (DNA): TGCAGTGCTAGAGATGAAGCGACCTATGGCTACACCTTC.

This clonotype was observed a handful of times. CDR3 amino acids: CASSLRLPYRDRQNTGELFF. Here the CDR3 DNA reads TGTGCCAGCAGCCTCAGGTTACCATACCGGGACAGGCAGAACACCGGGGAGCTGTTTTTT. V gene TRBV12-3 or TRBV12-4 combines with J gene TRBJ2-2; 8 bases are a match to TRBD1. Trimming cost V 6 bases and J 1 base; bases outside gene matches: 19. This CDR3 spans 20 amino acids.

This clonotype was recorded a few times. This chain connects TRBV20-1 to TRBJ1-2; no reliable D call. With 3 bases removed from V and 0 bases from J, the gap between germline ends came to 8 bases. CDR3 length equals 13 residues. Germline lookup yields CDR1 DFQATT and CDR2 SNEGSKA (reference sequence). The CDR3 region has the DNA TGCAGTGCTAGGGCAGAGGCTAACTATGGCTACACCTTC. Translating gives CSARAEANYGYTF.

This clonotype appeared a few times. J is TRBJ2-1 and V is TRBV12-3 or TRBV12-4, with a possible D match to TRBD2 (6 bases). The CDR3 runs 13 residues. Trimming took off 5 bases at V and 5 bases at J, with 10 bases between the two ends. CDR3 sequence: CASSRLVNNEQFF. In nucleotides, the CDR3 is TGTGCCAGCAGTCGACTAGTGAACAATGAGCAGTTCTTC.

This clonotype appeared once. This sequence joins TRBV20-1 and TRBJ2-3; 7 bases match TRBD1. This CDR3 is built from 15 residues. Germline CDR1 is DFQATT and CDR2 is SNEGSKA (reference sequence). The ends lost 4 bases at V and 4 bases at J; junction bases unmatched: 11. CDR3 in amino acids: CSAIGQAGSADTQYF. The CDR3 nucleotides read TGCAGTGCTATCGGACAGGCGGGCAGCGCAGATACGCAGTATTTT.

V usage is TRBV2 and J usage is TRBJ2-5, with 9 bases lining up with TRBD2. Losses at the gene ends were 6 bases for V and 4 bases for J; bases not matched to a gene: 3. The CDR3 is 13 residues long. Germline CDR1 reads SNHLY; CDR2 reads FYNNEI. The CDR3 sequence is CASRGLARETQYF. Written as DNA, the CDR3 is TGTGCCAGCAGGGGACTAGCTCGAGAGACCCAGTACTTC.

This chain connects TRBV11-1 to TRBJ2-3, with 9 bases that match TRBD2. V lost 3 bases to trimming and J lost 3 bases; unmatched junction nucleotides: 13. This CDR3 has 18 amino acids. Germline CDR1 SGHAT, CDR2 FQDESV (reference sequence). The CDR3 here is CASSFPRIAGVLTDTQYF. The CDR3 region has the DNA TGTGCCAGCAGCTTCCCCCGGATAGCGGGGGTGCTAACAGATACGCAGTATTTT.

The gene calls are TRBV12-3 or TRBV12-4 and TRBJ2-3, with no clear D. The V gene lost 6 bases and the J gene lost 10 bases, with 14 bases spanning the gap. The CDR3 is 12 residues long. CDR3 sequence reads: CASSRNSASQYF. The CDR3 DNA is TGTGCCAGCAGCCGAAACTCGGCTTCGCAGTATTTT.

V usage is TRBV6-2 or TRBV6-3 and J usage is TRBJ2-1; D is perhaps TRBD2 (6 bases). This CDR3 region has 14 residues. The germline gives CDR1 MNHEY, CDR2 SVGEGT. Trimming took off 8 bases at V and 4 bases at J, with 15 bases between the two ends. The DNA of the CDR3 is TGTGCCAGCTTGGGGACTTCACCTTACAATGAGCAGTTCTTC. As protein: CASLGTSPYNEQFF.

Written as DNA, the CDR3 is TGCAGTGCTAGAGATCCGGCGGAGGGTGAAGCTTTCTTT. Protein sequence: CSARDPAEGEAFF. The chain has TRBV20-1 and TRBJ1-1; D remains unclear. Trimming removed 0 bases from V and 7 bases from J, with 12 bases in between. Germline assignment: CDR1 DFQATT and CDR2 SNEGSKA (reference sequence). The CDR3 is made up of 13 amino acids.

The chain combines TRBV28 with TRBJ1-6; 10 positions match TRBD1. Germline loops: CDR1 MDHEN, CDR2 SYDVKM. The CDR3 is 14 amino acids. V lost 8 bases, J lost 10 bases, and 8 bases stayed unmatched. The DNA of the CDR3 is TGTGCCAGCGGTGACAGGGGGCCGGGGTCACCCCTCCACTTT. This sequence encodes CASGDRGPGSPLHF.

There are many counts of this clonotype. The J gene is TRBJ2-2, the V gene TRBV2; the match to TRBD1 covers 8 bases. This CDR3 is 15 amino acids long. J lost 3 bases, V lost 7 bases, and 7 bases had no gene match. CDR1 and CDR2 (germline): SNHLY, FYNNEI. Here the CDR3 reads CASTSGGLDTGELFF. The CDR3 nucleotides read TGTGCCAGCACGTCAGGGGGCTTGGACACCGGGGAGCTGTTTTTT.

The rearrangement links TRBV7-6 to TRBJ1-1, with D possibly matching TRBD1 (5 bases). The CDR3 has 16 residues. Looked up from germline, CDR1 is SGHVS and CDR2 is FNYEAQ. Trimming pared 5 bases from V and 1 base from J, leaving 17 bases between. CDR3 protein: CASSDRDGVRNTEAFF. CDR3 bases: TGTGCCAGCAGCGACCGGGACGGTGTTAGGAACACTGAAGCTTTCTTT.

The rearrangement joins TRBV5-1 to TRBJ1-1; 7 bases agree with TRBD1. The CDR3 consists of 15 residues. Germline CDR1 SGHRS, CDR2 YFSETQ. V lost 0 bases to trimming and J lost 3 bases; unmatched junction nucleotides: 5. CDR3 coding DNA: TGCGCCAGCAGCTTGGGGAGGGGGCGCGACACTGAAGCTTTCTTT. Protein: CASSLGRGRDTEAFF.